Presented here are 16 T cell receptor beta chains from one specimen sequenced in a study of control samples from healthy donors and cancer patients. The assay was immunoSEQ multiplex PCR, and TCRdb's table has in-frame clones only and misses some. The sample lists about 160,000 clones; nearly 96% were seen once. Sequenced: blood. Source of these receptors: a woman in her 30s in good health.

The V and J genes are TRBV27 and TRBJ1-4; D may be TRBD1 (5 bases). The CDR3 is 15 amino acids. Germline CDR1 reads MNHEY; CDR2 reads SMNVEV (reference sequence). The ends were cut back, 0 bases at V and 4 bases at J, with 9 bases in the middle. CDR3 nucleotide sequence: TGTGCCAGCAGTTTATCGAGGCAGGGTAATGAAAAACTGTTTTTT. Protein sequence: CASSLSRQGNEKLFF. The full variable domain, with the rest looked up from reference TRBV27 and TRBJ1-4, is EAQVTQNPRYLITVTGKKLTVTCSQNMNHEYMSWYRQDPGLGLRQIYYSMNVEVTDKGDVPEGYKVSRKEKRNFPLILESPSPNQTSLYFCASSLSRQGNEKLFFGSGTQLSVL.

The chain links TRBV13 to TRBJ1-3; D gene uncertain. Between the trimmed V and J ends, which lost 5 bases and 0 bases, there was a span of 11 bases. Germline V lookup: CDR1 PRHDT, CDR2 FYEKMQ (reference sequence). This CDR3 is built from 15 residues. DNA of the CDR3: TGTGCCAGCAGCCTCTCGGGGAGCTCTGGAAACACCATATATTTT. Translation: CASSLSGSSGNTIYF.

The chain combines TRBV28 with TRBJ2-3, with D possibly matching TRBD1 (6 bases). The CDR3 has 12 residues. CDR1 is MDHEN, CDR2 SYDVKM, per germline. CDR3 sequence reads: CATWGLGDTQYF. The CDR3 bases are TGTGCTACCTGGGGGCTCGGAGATACGCAGTATTTT. Looking up the rest from reference TRBV28 and TRBJ2-3 gives the full variable domain: DVKVTQSSRYLVKRTGEKVFLECVQDMDHENMFWYRQDPGLGLRLIYFSYDVKMKEKGDIPEGYSVSREKKERFSLILESASTNQTSMYLCATWGLGDTQYFGPGTRLTVL.

The V and J genes are TRBV2 and TRBJ1-1; D unresolved. The CDR3 spans 14 residues. Germline V lookup: CDR1 SNHLY, CDR2 FYNNEI. Trimming removed 2 bases from V and 10 bases from J, with 17 bases in between. As DNA, the CDR3 is TGTGCCAGCAGTGAAATAGGTGGAGCGGGCGTAGCTTTCTTT. Protein: CASSEIGGAGVAFF.

This clone was found a few times. Different DNA sequences within this sample yield the same CDR3. The V gene is TRBV6-1, the J gene TRBJ2-1, with 9 bases fitting TRBD2. This CDR3 has 15 amino acids. The germline V gene encodes CDR1 MNHNS and CDR2 SASEGT. J lost 1 base, V lost 2 bases, and 0 bases had no gene match. The CDR3: CASSELAGSYNEQFF. CDR3 coding DNA: TGTGCCAGCAGTGAACTAGCGGGGTCCTACAATGAGCAGTTCTTC.

V and J are TRBV10-3 and TRBJ2-3; perhaps D is TRBD1 or TRBD2 (6 bases each). From germline, CDR1 is ENHRY and CDR2 SYGVKD. V shed 3 bases and J shed 2 bases, with 9 bases lying between them. This CDR3 is built from 14 residues. In DNA form, the CDR3 reads TGTGCCATCAGTGACGGGGGCTTCACAGATACGCAGTATTTT. Protein: CAISDGGFTDTQYF.

The rearrangement joins TRBV4-1 to TRBJ1-5; D call uncertain. V was clipped by 1 base and J by 7 bases, with 8 bases between them. Per germline, CDR1 MGHRA and CDR2 YSYEKL. The CDR3 loop spans 13 amino acids. The CDR3 sequence is CASSQVTSQPQHF. CDR3 nucleotide sequence: TGCGCCAGCAGCCAAGTCACATCGCAGCCCCAGCATTTT.

The chain joins TRBV2 to TRBJ2-7, with 10 nucleotides matching TRBD1. Germline trimming cut 3 bases from V and 3 bases from J; bases unmatched to any gene: 5. The CDR3 runs 15 residues. The V gene's germline CDR1 is SNHLY and CDR2 FYNNEI. The CDR3, as DNA: TGTGCCAGCAGTGACAACCGGGACAGGGGCTACGAGCAGTACTTC. Amino acid sequence: CASSDNRDRGYEQYF.

As DNA, the CDR3 is TGTGCCAGCAGCCCCCTGGGACATGCCACTGAAGCTTTCTTT. The encoded protein is CASSPLGHATEAFF. The chain uses TRBV11-2 and TRBJ1-1; the D gene is possibly TRBD1 (6 bases). V lost 5 bases, J lost 4 bases, and 14 bases lay in between. This CDR3 contains 14 residues. From germline, CDR1 is SGHAT and CDR2 FQNNGV.

The CDR3: CASSHRTSGNTIYF. In DNA form, the CDR3 reads TGTGCCAGCAGCCACCGGACCTCTGGAAACACCATATATTTT. The chain carries TRBV3-1 (or the pseudogene TRBV3-2) and TRBJ1-3; the D is unclear. Germline V gene data show CDR1 as LGHDT and CDR2 as YNNKEL (reference sequence). With 3 bases removed from V and 0 bases from J, the gap between germline ends came to 6 bases. The CDR3 consists of 14 residues.

The rearrangement uses TRBV10-2 and TRBJ1-2; perhaps TRBD1 as D (5 bases). V was pared by 8 bases and J by 4 bases, with 17 bases between. Germline assignment: CDR1 WSHSY and CDR2 SAAADI. The length of the CDR3 is 14 residues. The DNA for the CDR3 is TGCGCCAGCGACTCGGCCGACAGAGGCTATGGCTACACCTTC. Its protein is CASDSADRGYGYTF.

CDR3 residues: CASSDKREASGANVLTF. The DNA for the CDR3 is TGTGCCAGCAGTGATAAGCGGGAGGCCTCTGGGGCCAACGTCCTGACTTTC. The chain employs TRBV2 and TRBJ2-6, with 9 nucleotides matching TRBD2. The germline gives CDR1 SNHLY, CDR2 FYNNEI. This CDR3 has 17 amino acids. Losses at the gene ends were 3 bases for V and 0 bases for J; bases not matched to a gene: 3.

This chain joins TRBV10-2 and TRBJ1-1, with unresolved D. Germline loops: CDR1 WSHSY, CDR2 SAAADI. The CDR3 consists of 13 residues. Trimming cost V 5 bases and J 7 bases, with 14 bases left between them. Written as DNA, the CDR3 is TGCGCCAGCAGTCCACCCCCGTTGAGTGAAGCTTTCTTT. Protein: CASSPPPLSEAFF.

This chain uses TRBV9 with TRBJ2-1; 10 nucleotides line up with TRBD2. The CDR3 is 15 residues long. V was pared by 3 bases and J by 4 bases, with 4 bases of the junction left unmatched. Germline CDR1 SGDLS, CDR2 YYNGEE. The CDR3 nucleotides are TGTGCCAGCAGCGGAACTAGCGGGGAGTACAATGAGCAGTTCTTC. Amino acid sequence: CASSGTSGEYNEQFF.

The CDR3 coding sequence is TGTGCCAGCTCCCAGGGGAGGAGAGAGACCCAGTACTTC. It translates to CASSQGRRETQYF. The rearrangement joins TRBV18 to TRBJ2-5; the D gene could be TRBD1 or TRBD2 (6 bases each). The V end was cut by 6 bases, the J end by 4 bases, with 12 bases between. Germline V lookup: CDR1 KGHSH, CDR2 LQKENI. CDR3 length: 13 residues. The variable domain in full, completed from reference TRBV18 and TRBJ2-5, reads NAGVMQNPRHLVRRRGQEARLRCSPMKGHSHVYWYRQLPEEGLKFMVYLQKENIIDESGMPKERFSAEFPKEGPSILRIQQVVRGDSAAYFCASSQGRRETQYFGPGTRLLVL.

The chain recombines TRBV7-8 with TRBJ1-5, with D unresolved. The CDR3 has 15 residues. The germline V and J ends were trimmed by 5 bases and 4 bases, with 15 bases remaining between them. Per germline, CDR1 SGHVS and CDR2 FQNEAQ. The CDR3 sequence: CASSQRMGSNQPQHF. The CDR3 DNA follows: TGTGCCAGCAGCCAGCGGATGGGGTCTAATCAGCCCCAGCATTTT.